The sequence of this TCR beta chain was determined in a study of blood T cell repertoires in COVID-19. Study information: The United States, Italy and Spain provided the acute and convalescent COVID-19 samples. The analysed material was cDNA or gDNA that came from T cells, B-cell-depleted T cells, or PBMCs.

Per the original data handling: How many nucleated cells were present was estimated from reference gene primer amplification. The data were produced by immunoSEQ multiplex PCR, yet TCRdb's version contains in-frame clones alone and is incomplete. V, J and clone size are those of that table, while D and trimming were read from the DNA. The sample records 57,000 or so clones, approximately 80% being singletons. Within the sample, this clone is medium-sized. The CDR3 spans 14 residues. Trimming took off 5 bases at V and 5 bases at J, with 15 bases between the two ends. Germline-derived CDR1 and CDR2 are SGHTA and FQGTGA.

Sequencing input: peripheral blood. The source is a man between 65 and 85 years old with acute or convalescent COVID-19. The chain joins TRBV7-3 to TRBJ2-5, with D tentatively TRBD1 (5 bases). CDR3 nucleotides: TGTGCCAGCAGCAGGGGCCCTACCTGGGAGACCCAGTACTTC. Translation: CASSRGPTWETQYF.